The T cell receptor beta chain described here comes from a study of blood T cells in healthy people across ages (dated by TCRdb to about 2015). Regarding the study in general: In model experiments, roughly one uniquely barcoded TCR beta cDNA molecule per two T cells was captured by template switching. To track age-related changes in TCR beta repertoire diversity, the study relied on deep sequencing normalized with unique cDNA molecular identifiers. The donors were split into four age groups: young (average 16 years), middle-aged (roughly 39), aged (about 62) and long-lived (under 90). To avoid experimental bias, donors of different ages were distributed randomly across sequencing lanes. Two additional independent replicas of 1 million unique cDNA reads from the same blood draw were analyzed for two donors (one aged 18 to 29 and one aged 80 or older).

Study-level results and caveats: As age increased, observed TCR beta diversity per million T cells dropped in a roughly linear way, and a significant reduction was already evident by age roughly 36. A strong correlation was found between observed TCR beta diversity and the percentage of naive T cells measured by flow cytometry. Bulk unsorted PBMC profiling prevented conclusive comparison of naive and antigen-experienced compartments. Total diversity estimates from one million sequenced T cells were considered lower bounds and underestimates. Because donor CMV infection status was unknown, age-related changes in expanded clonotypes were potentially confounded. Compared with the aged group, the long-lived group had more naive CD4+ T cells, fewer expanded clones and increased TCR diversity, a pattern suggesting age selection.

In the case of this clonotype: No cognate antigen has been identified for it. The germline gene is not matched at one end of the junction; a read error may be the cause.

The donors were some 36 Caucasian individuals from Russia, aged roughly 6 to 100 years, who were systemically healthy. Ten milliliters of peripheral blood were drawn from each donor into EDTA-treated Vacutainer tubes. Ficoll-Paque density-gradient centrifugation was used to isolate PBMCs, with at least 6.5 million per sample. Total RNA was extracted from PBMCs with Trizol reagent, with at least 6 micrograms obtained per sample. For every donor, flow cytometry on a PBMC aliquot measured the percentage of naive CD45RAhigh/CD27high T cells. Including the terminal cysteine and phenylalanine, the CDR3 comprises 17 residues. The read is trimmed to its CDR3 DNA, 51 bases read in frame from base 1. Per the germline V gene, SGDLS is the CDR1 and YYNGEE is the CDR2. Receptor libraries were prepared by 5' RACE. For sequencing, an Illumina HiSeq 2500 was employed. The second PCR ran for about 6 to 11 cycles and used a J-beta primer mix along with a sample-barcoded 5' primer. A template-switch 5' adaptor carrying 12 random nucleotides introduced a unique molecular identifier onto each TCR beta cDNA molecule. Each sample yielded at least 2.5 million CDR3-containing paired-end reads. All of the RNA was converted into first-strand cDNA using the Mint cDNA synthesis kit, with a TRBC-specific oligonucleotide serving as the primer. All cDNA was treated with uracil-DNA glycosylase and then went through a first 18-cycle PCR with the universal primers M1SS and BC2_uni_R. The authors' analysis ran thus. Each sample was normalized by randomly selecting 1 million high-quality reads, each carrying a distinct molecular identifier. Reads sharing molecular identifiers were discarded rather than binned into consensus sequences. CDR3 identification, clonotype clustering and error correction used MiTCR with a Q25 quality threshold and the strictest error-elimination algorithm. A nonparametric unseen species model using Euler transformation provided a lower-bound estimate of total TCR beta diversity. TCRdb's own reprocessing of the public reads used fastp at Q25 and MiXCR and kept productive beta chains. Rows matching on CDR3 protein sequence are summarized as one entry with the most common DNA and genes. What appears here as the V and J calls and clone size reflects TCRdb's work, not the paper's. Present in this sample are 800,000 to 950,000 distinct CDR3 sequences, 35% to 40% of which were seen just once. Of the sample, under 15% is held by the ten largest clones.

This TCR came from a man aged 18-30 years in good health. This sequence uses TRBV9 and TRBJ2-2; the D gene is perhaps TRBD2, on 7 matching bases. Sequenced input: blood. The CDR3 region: CASSRGGRGQLTEELFF. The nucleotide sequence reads TGTGCCAGCAGCCGGGGAGGGAGGGGACAACTCACCGAGGAGCTGTTTTTT.